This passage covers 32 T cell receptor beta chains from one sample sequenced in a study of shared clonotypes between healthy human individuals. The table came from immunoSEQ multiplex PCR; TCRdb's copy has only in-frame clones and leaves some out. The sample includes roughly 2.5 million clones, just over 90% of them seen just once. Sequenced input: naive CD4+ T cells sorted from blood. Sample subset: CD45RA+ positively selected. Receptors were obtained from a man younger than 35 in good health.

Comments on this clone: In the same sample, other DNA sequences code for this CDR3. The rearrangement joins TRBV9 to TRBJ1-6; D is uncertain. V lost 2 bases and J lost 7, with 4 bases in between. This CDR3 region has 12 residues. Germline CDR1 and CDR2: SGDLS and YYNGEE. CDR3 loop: CASSVLNSPLHF. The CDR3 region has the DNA TGTGCCAGCAGCGTCCTGAATTCACCCCTCCACTTT.

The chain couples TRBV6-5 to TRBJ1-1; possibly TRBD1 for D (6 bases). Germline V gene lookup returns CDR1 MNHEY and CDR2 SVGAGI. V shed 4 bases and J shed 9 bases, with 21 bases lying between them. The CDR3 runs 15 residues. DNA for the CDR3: TGTGCCAGCAGTTCCCCAGACAGGTTGGGGCTTCAAGCTTTCTTT. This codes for CASSSPDRLGLQAFF.

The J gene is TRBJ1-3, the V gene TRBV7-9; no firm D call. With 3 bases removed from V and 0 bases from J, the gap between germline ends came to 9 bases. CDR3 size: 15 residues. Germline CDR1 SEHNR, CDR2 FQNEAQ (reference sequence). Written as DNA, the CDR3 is TGTGCCAGCAGCTTCGGGCAGGCCTCTGGAAACACCATATATTTT. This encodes CASSFGQASGNTIYF.

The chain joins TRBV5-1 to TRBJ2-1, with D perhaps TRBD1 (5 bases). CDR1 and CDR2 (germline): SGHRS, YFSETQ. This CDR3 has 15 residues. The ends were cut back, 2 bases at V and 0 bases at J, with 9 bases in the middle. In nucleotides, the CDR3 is TGCGCCAGCAGCTTCTCAGGGCCCTCCTACAATGAGCAGTTCTTC. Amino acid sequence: CASSFSGPSYNEQFF.

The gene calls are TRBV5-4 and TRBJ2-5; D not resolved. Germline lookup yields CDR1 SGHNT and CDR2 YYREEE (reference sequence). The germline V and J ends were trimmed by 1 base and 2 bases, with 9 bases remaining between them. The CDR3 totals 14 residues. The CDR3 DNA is TGTGCCAGCAGCTTGAATCCAGATCAAGAGACCCAGTACTTC. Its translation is CASSLNPDQETQYF. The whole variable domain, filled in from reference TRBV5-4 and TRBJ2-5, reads ETGVTQSPTHLIKTRGQQVTLRCSSQSGHNTVSWYQQALGQGPQFIFQYYREEENGRGNFPPRFSGLQFPNYSSELNVNALELDDSALYLCASSLNPDQETQYFGPGTRLLVL.

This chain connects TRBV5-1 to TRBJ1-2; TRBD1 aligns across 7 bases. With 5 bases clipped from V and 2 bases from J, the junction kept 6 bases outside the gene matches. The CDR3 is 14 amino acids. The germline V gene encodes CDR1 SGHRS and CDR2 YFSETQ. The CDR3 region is CASRGQGVNYGYTF. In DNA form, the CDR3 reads TGCGCCAGCAGGGGCCAGGGGGTGAACTATGGCTACACCTTC.

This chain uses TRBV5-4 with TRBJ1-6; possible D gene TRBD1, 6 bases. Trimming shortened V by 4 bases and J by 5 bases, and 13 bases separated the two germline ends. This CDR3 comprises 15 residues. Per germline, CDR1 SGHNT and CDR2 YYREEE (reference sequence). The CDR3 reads CASSVDRWDNSPLHF. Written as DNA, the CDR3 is TGTGCCAGCAGCGTCGACAGGTGGGATAATTCACCCCTCCACTTT.

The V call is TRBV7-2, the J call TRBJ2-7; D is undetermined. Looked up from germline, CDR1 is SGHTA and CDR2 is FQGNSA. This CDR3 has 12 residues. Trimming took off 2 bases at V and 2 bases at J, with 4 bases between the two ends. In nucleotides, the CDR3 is TGTGCCAGCAGCTTACAGCCCTACGAGCAGTACTTC. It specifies CASSLQPYEQYF.

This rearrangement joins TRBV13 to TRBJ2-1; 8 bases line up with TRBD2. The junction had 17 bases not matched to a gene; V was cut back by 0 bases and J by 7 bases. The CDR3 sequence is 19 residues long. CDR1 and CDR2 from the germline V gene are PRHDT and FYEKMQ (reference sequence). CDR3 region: CASSLGGPSGGYALNEQFF. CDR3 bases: TGTGCCAGCAGCTTAGGAGGCCCGAGCGGGGGTTATGCGTTGAATGAGCAGTTCTTC. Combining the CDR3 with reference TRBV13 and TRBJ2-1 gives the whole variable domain AAGVIQSPRHLIKEKRETATLKCYPIPRHDTVYWYQQGPGQDPQFLISFYEKMQSDKGSIPDRFSAQQFSDYHSELNMSSLELGDSALYFCASSLGGPSGGYALNEQFFGPGTRLTVL.

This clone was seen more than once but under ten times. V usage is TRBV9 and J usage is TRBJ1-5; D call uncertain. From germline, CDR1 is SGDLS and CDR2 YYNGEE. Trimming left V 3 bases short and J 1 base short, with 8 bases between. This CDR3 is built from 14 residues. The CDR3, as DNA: TGTGCCAGCAGCGCAGACCACAGCAATCAGCCCCAGCATTTT. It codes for CASSADHSNQPQHF. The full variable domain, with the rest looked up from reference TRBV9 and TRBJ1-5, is DSGVTQTPKHLITATGQRVTLRCSPRSGDLSVYWYQQSLDQGLQFLIQYYNGEERAKGNILERFSAQQFPDLHSELNLSSLELGDSALYFCASSADHSNQPQHFGDGTRLSIL.

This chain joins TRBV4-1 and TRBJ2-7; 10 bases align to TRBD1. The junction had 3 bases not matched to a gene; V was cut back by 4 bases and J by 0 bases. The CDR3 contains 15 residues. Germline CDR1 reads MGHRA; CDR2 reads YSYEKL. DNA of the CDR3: TGCGCCAGCAGCCGCGGGGACAGGGGCTCCTACGAGCAGTACTTC. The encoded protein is CASSRGDRGSYEQYF.

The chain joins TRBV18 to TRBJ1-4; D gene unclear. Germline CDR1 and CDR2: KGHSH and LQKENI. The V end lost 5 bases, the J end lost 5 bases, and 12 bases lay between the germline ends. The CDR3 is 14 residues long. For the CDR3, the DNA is TGTGCCAGCTCAACGGGCGCACCCAATGAAAAACTGTTTTTT. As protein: CASSTGAPNEKLFF.

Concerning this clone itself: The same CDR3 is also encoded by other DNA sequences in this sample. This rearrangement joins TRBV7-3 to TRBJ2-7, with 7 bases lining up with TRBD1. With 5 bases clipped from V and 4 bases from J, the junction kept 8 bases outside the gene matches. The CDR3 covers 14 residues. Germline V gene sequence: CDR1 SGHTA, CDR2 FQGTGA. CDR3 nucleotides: TGTGCCAGCAGCCTGTCCCGGGACAGTTACGAGCAGTACTTC. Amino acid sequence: CASSLSRDSYEQYF.

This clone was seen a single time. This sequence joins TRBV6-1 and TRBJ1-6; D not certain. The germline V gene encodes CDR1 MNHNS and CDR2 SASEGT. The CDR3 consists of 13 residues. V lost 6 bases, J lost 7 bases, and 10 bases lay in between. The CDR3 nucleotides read TGTGCCAGCAGACTAAGGGAGAATTCACCCCTCCACTTT. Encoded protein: CASRLRENSPLHF.

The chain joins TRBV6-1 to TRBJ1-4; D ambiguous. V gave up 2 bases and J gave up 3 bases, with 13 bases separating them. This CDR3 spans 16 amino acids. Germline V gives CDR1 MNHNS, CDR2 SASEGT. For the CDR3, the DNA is TGTGCCAGCAGTGAAATGGCAGGCCCACCTAATGAAAAACTGTTTTTT. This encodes CASSEMAGPPNEKLFF.

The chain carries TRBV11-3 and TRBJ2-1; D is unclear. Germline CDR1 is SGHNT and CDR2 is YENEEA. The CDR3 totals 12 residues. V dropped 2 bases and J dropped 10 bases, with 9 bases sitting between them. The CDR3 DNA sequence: TGTGCCAGCAGCTTACGGATGGGGGAGCAGTTCTTC. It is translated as CASSLRMGEQFF.

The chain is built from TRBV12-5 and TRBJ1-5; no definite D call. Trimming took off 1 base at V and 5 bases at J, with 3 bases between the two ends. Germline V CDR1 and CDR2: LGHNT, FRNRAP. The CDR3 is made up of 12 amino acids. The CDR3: CASGLAYQPQHF. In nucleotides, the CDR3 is TGTGCTAGTGGTTTGGCCTATCAGCCCCAGCATTTT.

CDR3 nucleotide sequence: TGCGCCAGCAGCCCGGGGACAGGGCAGTCCTACGAGCAGTACTTC. Translated: CASSPGTGQSYEQYF. The chain couples TRBV5-1 to TRBJ2-7; 9 nucleotides match TRBD1. J was trimmed by 1 base and V by 4 bases; bases with no gene match: 6. Germline V gene data show CDR1 as SGHRS and CDR2 as YFSETQ. CDR3 size: 15 residues.

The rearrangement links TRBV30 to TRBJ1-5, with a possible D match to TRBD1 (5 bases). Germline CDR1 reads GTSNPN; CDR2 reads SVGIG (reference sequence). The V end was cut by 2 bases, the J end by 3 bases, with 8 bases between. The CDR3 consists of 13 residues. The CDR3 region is CAWSQQANQPQHF. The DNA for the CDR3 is TGTGCCTGGAGTCAACAGGCCAATCAGCCCCAGCATTTT.

CDR3: CASSKGTPPNEQFF. CDR3 bases: TGTGCCAGCTCAAAGGGGACCCCGCCCAATGAGCAGTTCTTC. J is TRBJ2-1 and V is TRBV18, with D possibly called TRBD1 or TRBD2 (5 bases each). This CDR3 has 14 residues. Trimming stripped 5 bases from V and 6 bases from J, with 14 bases between. Per germline, CDR1 KGHSH and CDR2 LQKENI.

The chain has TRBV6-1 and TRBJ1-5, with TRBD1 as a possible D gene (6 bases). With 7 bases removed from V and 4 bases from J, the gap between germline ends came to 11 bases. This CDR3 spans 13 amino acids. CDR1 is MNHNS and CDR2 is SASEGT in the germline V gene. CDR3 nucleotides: TGTGCCAGCAACGATAGGGGGAATCAGCCCCAGCATTTT. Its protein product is CASNDRGNQPQHF.

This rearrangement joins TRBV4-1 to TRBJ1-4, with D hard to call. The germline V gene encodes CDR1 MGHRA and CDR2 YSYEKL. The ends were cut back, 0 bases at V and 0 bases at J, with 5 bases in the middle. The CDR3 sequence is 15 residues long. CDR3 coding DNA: TGCGCCAGCAGCCAAGATGGGTCAACTAATGAAAAACTGTTTTTT. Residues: CASSQDGSTNEKLFF.

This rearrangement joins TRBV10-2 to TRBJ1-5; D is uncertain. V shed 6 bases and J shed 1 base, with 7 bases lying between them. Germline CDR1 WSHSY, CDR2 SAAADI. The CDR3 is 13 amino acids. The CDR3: CASSPGSNQPQHF. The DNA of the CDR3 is TGCGCCAGCAGCCCGGGAAGCAATCAGCCCCAGCATTTT.

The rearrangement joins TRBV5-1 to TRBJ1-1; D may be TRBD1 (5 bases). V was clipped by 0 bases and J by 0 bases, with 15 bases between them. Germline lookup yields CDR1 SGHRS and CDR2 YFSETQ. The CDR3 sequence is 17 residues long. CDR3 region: CASSLGGRKGMNTEAFF. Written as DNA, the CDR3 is TGCGCCAGCAGCTTGGGGGGACGGAAGGGGATGAACACTGAAGCTTTCTTT. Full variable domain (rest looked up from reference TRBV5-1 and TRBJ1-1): KAGVTQTPRYLIKTRGQQVTLSCSPISGHRSVSWYQQTPGQGLQFLFEYFSETQRNKGNFPGRFSGRQFSNSRSEMNVSTLELGDSALYLCASSLGGRKGMNTEAFFGQGTRLTVV.

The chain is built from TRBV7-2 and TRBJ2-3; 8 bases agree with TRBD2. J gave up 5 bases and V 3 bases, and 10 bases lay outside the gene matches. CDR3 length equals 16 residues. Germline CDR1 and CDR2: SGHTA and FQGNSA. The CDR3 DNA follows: TGTGCCAGCAGCTTGGGGCGGGGGGACCCTCGAGATACGCAGTATTTT. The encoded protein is CASSLGRGDPRDTQYF.

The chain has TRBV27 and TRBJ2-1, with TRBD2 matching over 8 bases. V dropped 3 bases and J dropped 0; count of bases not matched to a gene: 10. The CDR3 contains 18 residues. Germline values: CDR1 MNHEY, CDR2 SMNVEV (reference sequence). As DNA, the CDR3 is TGTGCCAGCAGTTTTTGGGGGGCGGGAGGTCTCTCCTACAATGAGCAGTTCTTC. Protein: CASSFWGAGGLSYNEQFF.

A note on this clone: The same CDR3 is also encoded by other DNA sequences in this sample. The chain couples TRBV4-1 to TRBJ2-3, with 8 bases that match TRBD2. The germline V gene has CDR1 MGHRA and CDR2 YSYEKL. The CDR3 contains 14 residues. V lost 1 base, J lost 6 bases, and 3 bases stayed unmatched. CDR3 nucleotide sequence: TGCGCCAGCAGCCAAGCGGGGGGGCCGGATACGCAGTATTTT. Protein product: CASSQAGGPDTQYF.

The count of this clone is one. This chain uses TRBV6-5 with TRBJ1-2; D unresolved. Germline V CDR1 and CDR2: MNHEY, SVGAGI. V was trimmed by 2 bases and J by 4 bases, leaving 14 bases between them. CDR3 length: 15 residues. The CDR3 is CASSYTADGIYGYTF. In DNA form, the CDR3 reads TGTGCCAGCAGTTACACGGCGGATGGTATCTATGGCTACACCTTC.

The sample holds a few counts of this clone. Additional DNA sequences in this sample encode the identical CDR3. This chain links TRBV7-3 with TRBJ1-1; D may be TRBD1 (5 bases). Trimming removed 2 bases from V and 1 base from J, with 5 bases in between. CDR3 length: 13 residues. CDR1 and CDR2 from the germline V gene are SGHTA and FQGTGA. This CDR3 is CASSLGQNTEAFF. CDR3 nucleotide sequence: TGTGCCAGCAGCTTAGGACAGAACACTGAAGCTTTCTTT.

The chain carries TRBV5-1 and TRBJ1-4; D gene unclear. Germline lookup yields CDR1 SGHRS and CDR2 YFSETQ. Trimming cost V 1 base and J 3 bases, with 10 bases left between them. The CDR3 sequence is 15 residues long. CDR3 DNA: TGCGCCAGCAGCTTGTCCGGGGATCCTAATGAAAAACTGTTTTTT. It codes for CASSLSGDPNEKLFF.

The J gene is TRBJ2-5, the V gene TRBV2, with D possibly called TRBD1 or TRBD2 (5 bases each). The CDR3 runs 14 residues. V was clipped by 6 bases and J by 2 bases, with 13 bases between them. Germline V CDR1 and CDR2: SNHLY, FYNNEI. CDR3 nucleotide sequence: TGTGCCAGCAGCACCGGGACGGTGCAAGAGACCCAGTACTTC. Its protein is CASSTGTVQETQYF. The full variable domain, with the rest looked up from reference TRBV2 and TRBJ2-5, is EPEVTQTPSHQVTQMGQEVILRCVPISNHLYFYWYRQILGQKVEFLVSFYNNEISEKSEIFDDQFSVERPDGSNFTLKIRSTKLEDSAMYFCASSTGTVQETQYFGPGTRLLVL.

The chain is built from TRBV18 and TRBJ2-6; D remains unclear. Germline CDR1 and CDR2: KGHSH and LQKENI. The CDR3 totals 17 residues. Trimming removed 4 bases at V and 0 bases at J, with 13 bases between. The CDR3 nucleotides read TGTGCCAGCTCACAGGCGGTGGGGTCCTCTGGGGCCAACGTCCTGACTTTC. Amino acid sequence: CASSQAVGSSGANVLTF.